Presented here are 21 T cell receptor beta chains from one specimen sequenced in a study of glioma-infiltrating T cells (dated by TCRdb to between 2015 and 2016). The run used an Illumina MiSeq. TCR alpha and beta CDR3 regions were amplified with the iRepertoire nested amplicon-rescue multiplex PCR (arm-PCR) platform from RNA. Through fastp at Q25 and MiXCR, TCRdb rebuilt clones from the public reads, retaining in-frame beta chains. Rows merge per CDR3 protein into single entries with the most common DNA and genes. This sample is represented by around 190,000 distinct CDR3 sequences; approximately 30% of them were singletons. Roughly a fifth of the sample is held by the ten biggest clonotypes. The sequenced material came from glioma tissue, nonneoplastic brain tissue, or PBMCs (not recorded which). All receptors derive from a human donor with low-grade glioma or glioblastoma, undergoing nonglioma brain surgery, or in good health (not recorded which).

The count of this clonotype is one. It may be a read error: a sequence one base away is much more abundant. V gene TRBV27 combines with J gene TRBJ2-1; the D gene is possibly TRBD2 (5 bases). CDR1 and CDR2 from the germline V gene are MNHEY and SMNVEV (reference sequence). There are 15 residues in the CDR3. V lost 3 bases, J lost 0 bases, and 9 bases lay in between. The CDR3: CASSFPRGSYNEQFF. DNA for the CDR3: TGTGCCAGCAGTTTTCCCCGGGGCTCCTACAATGAGCAGTTCTTC.

This clonotype was observed many times. The chain recombines TRBV7-9 with TRBJ1-1; 7 bases line up with TRBD1. Germline V gene data show CDR1 as SEHNR and CDR2 as FQNEAQ (reference sequence). The CDR3 has 15 amino acids. V shed 3 bases and J 3 bases; nucleotides not matched to a gene: 7. In DNA form, the CDR3 reads TGTGCCAGCAGCTTTTTTAAGGGGGCGTACACTGAAGCTTTCTTT. It translates to CASSFFKGAYTEAFF.

CDR3 sequence reads: CASSFGLAGARETQYF. CDR3 bases: TGCGCCAGCAGCTTCGGACTAGCGGGAGCCCGGGAGACCCAGTACTTC. This rearrangement joins TRBV5-1 to TRBJ2-5, with TRBD2 identical over 13 bases. CDR1 is SGHRS and CDR2 is YFSETQ in the germline V gene. The CDR3 runs 16 residues. J gave up 5 bases and V 2 bases, and 6 bases lay outside the gene matches.

This clonotype was observed many times. The chain combines TRBV12-3 or TRBV12-4 with TRBJ1-1; D perhaps matches TRBD1 (6 bases). V was shortened by 3 bases and J by 5 bases, with 10 bases between the two germline ends. This CDR3 is 13 amino acids long. The CDR3, as DNA: TGTGCCAGCAGTTTCGGGGGCCGGACTGAAGCTTTCTTT. Translating it yields CASSFGGRTEAFF.

Notes on this clonotype: This may arise from a read error, as a much more abundant clone is one base away. The chain has TRBV3-1 and TRBJ2-7, with D hard to call. This CDR3 comprises 13 residues. V dropped 4 bases and J dropped 2 bases, with 9 bases sitting between them. Germline lookup yields CDR1 LGHDT and CDR2 YNNKEL (reference sequence). CDR3: CASSPSWPYEQYF. The CDR3 DNA reads TGTGCCAGCAGCCCTTCCTGGCCCTACGAGCAGTACTTC.

This clonotype was seen at least ten times. The chain couples TRBV7-9 to TRBJ2-3; D may be TRBD2 (6 bases). CDR1 is SEHNR and CDR2 is FQNEAQ in the germline V gene (reference sequence). V gave up 5 bases and J gave up 2 bases, with 14 bases separating them. This CDR3 is built from 15 residues. CDR3 DNA: TGTGCCAGCAGCGGGCGGGACTTGAACACAGATACGCAGTATTTT. It is translated as CASSGRDLNTDTQYF. Full variable domain (remainder filled in from reference TRBV7-9 and TRBJ2-3): DTGVSQNPRHKITKRGQNVTFRCDPISEHNRLYWYRQTLGQGPEFLTYFQNEAQLEKSRLLSDRFSAERPKGSFSTLEIQRTEQGDSAMYLCASSGRDLNTDTQYFGPGTRLTVL.

Turning to this clonotype: A read error is possible here, since a much larger clone lies one base away. This chain joins TRBV6-6 and TRBJ2-1, with D unresolved. CDR3 length: 12 residues. Germline assignment: CDR1 MNHNY and CDR2 SVGAGI (reference sequence). V gave up 10 bases and J gave up 5 bases, with 12 bases separating them. The CDR3 region is CATFTADNEQFF. The CDR3 DNA is TGTGCCACCTTTACGGCGGACAATGAGCAGTTCTTC.

This clonotype has ten or more counts. The rearrangement links TRBV6-1 to TRBJ2-5; 8 nucleotides align to TRBD2. Germline V gene data show CDR1 as MNHNS and CDR2 as SASEGT. V shed 5 bases, J shed 2 bases, and the junction held 16 bases outside the gene matches. There are 18 residues in the CDR3. In nucleotides, the CDR3 is TGTGCCAGCAGTCTCTTTTTCGGAAGCGGGAGTGGGCAAGAGACCCAGTACTTC. It is translated as CASSLFFGSGSGQETQYF.

V gene TRBV9 combines with J gene TRBJ2-1; 7 nucleotides align to TRBD2. The V gene's germline CDR1 is SGDLS and CDR2 YYNGEE. J lost 8 bases, V lost 4 bases, and 12 bases had no gene match. There are 15 residues in the CDR3. In nucleotides, the CDR3 is TGTGCCAGCAGCCTACTGGGGGAGGGCAGGGATGAGCAGTTCTTC. Translation gives CASSLLGEGRDEQFF.

This clonotype has a count of ten or more. The genes are TRBV10-3 and TRBJ2-7; the match to TRBD2 covers 7 bases. V trimming: 8 bases; J trimming: 6 bases; junction bases outside the gene matches: 10. The CDR3 covers 13 residues. Germline-derived CDR1 and CDR2 are ENHRY and SYGVKD. Here the CDR3 reads CAIGKAGDGEQYF. In nucleotides, the CDR3 is TGTGCCATCGGTAAGGCGGGAGACGGCGAGCAGTACTTC.

V and J are TRBV20-1 and TRBJ1-1; D perhaps matches TRBD1 (5 bases). Germline CDR1 reads DFQATT; CDR2 reads SNEGSKA (reference sequence). This CDR3 has 13 amino acids. Trimming pared 3 bases from V and 4 bases from J, leaving 12 bases between. The CDR3 bases are TGCAGTGCTAGTCGCCGGGGGGGCACTGAAGCTTTCTTT. Residues: CSASRRGGTEAFF.

This clonotype turned up a few times. A junction end diverges from the germline sequence, so it may reflect a read error. The chain employs TRBV20-1 and TRBJ2-7, with a tentative D call TRBD2 (6 bases). The CDR3 has 15 residues. From germline, CDR1 is DFQATT and CDR2 SNEGSKA (reference sequence). The DNA of the CDR3 is TGCAGTGCTGGAGACGTATGGGGGGACTCCTACGAGCAGTACTTC. Residues: CSAGDVWGDSYEQYF.

In its sample, this clonotype was seen many times. The chain employs TRBV18 and TRBJ2-1, with 8 nucleotides matching TRBD2. V was clipped by 5 bases and J by 5 bases; unmatched bases: 5. CDR3 length: 14 amino acids. Germline CDR1 KGHSH, CDR2 LQKENI. The CDR3 DNA is TGTGCCAGCTCAGCTCTAGCGGGCAACAATGAGCAGTTCTTC. It yields the protein CASSALAGNNEQFF.

Note on this clonotype: Since a much larger clone is just one base distant, this may be a read error. A read error is likely, as this CDR3 ends without the conserved phenylalanine or tryptophan. The rearrangement uses TRBV5-4 and TRBJ1-1; the D gene is possibly TRBD1 (6 bases). The CDR3 is made up of 14 amino acids. V was cut by 4 bases and J by 3 bases, with 13 bases left in between. Looked up from germline, CDR1 is SGHNT and CDR2 is YYREEE (reference sequence). CDR3 in DNA: TGTGCCAGCAGCGGGAAGGGGGGGTACACTGAAGCTTTCTTA. Amino acids: CASSGKGGYTEAFL.

On this clonotype: This may arise from a read error, as a much more abundant clone is one base away. V is TRBV7-6 and J is TRBJ1-2; unclear D gene. In germline, CDR1 is SGHVS, CDR2 FNYEAQ. CDR3 length: 14 residues. CDR3 coding DNA: TGTGCCAGCAGCACACTTGGACTCAACTATGGCTACAGCTTC. Amino acid sequence: CASSTLGLNYGYSF.

This clonotype was found many times. The chain is built from TRBV19 and TRBJ2-7; tentatively, D is TRBD2 (6 bases). The CDR3 has 13 amino acids. Trimming took 5 bases from V and 6 from J, leaving 14 bases between them. From germline, CDR1 is LNHDA and CDR2 SQIVND (reference sequence). In DNA, the CDR3 is TGTGCCAGTAGTGCCGGGACTCCCTCCGAGCAGTACTTC. Translation gives CASSAGTPSEQYF.

This clonotype was found many times. The chain carries TRBV27 and TRBJ1-1, with D tentatively TRBD1 (6 bases). Trimming removed 3 bases at V and 6 bases at J, with 14 bases between. CDR3 length equals 14 residues. Per germline, CDR1 MNHEY and CDR2 SMNVEV (reference sequence). Written as DNA, the CDR3 is TGTGCCAGCAGTTTCTCCCCGAGGGGGGCTGAAGCTTTCTTT. Translating gives CASSFSPRGAEAFF.

This clonotype was seen at least ten times. The gene calls are TRBV25-1 and TRBJ2-7; 9 nucleotides agree with TRBD2. Germline V gene data show CDR1 as MGHDK and CDR2 as SYGVNS. Unmatched junction bases numbered 5, after V lost 6 bases and J lost 5 bases. The CDR3 loop spans 13 amino acids. This CDR3 reads CASSRLAGDEQYF. CDR3 DNA sequence: TGTGCCAGCAGCCGATTAGCGGGAGACGAGCAGTACTTC.

Details on this clonotype: One base away lies a much larger clone, so this may be a sequencing read error. The J gene is TRBJ1-3, the V gene TRBV29-1; no definite D call. The germline gives CDR1 SQVTM, CDR2 ANQGSEA. The CDR3 has 11 amino acids. V was pared by 4 bases and J by 7 bases, with 8 bases between. CDR3 nucleotides: TGCAGCGTTGTGTCCCTCAACACCATATATTTT. Protein product: CSVVSLNTIYF. Looking up the rest from reference TRBV29-1 and TRBJ1-3 gives the full variable domain: SAVISQKPSRDICQRGTSLTIQCQVDSQVTMMFWYRQQPGQSLTLIATANQGSEATYESGFVIDKFPISRPNLTFSTLTVSNMSPEDSSIYLCSVVSLNTIYFGEGSWLTVV.

This clonotype was recorded many times. The CDR3 DNA reads TGTGCCAGCAGCCAAGGCCTAGCGGGCGGGTTAGCCAAAAACATTCAGTACTTC. Protein: CASSQGLAGGLAKNIQYF. The rearrangement uses TRBV14 and TRBJ2-4; 8 positions agree with TRBD2. The germline gives CDR1 SGHDN, CDR2 FVKESK. V dropped 1 base and J dropped 0; count of bases not matched to a gene: 8. This CDR3 region has 18 residues.

This clonotype was found many times. The V and J genes are TRBV12-3 or TRBV12-4 and TRBJ1-1; weak D call: TRBD1 (5 bases). V lost 6 bases to trimming and J lost 4 bases, with 12 bases between them. This CDR3 has 13 residues. CDR3 DNA sequence: TGTGCCAGCAGGCTAGGGACGGTCACTGAAGCTTTCTTT. Its protein product is CASRLGTVTEAFF.